This T cell receptor (beta chain) originates from a study of tumor and adjacent non-tumor tissue in lung cancer. At the level of the study: There were some 12 adenocarcinoma, a couple of squamous cell carcinoma and 1 small cell lung cancer cases.

This sample's RNA came from whole unsorted tissue. CDR1 SQVTM and CDR2 ANQGSEA come from the germline V gene. This CDR3 is 13 amino acids long. V dropped 5 bases and J dropped 3 bases, with 13 bases sitting between them. This clonotype was recorded many times. No antigen is known for it. A modified ARM-PCR protocol with three rounds of nested PCR amplified TCRbeta. TCRdb reprocessed the multiplex PCR reads with MiXCR, giving one entry per CDR3 protein. The sample has 100,000 to 150,000 distinct CDR3 sequences, 66% seen once. Study results and caveats: Compared with tumor, normal lung showed significantly lower TCR diversity.

The receptor was derived from a man aged 25 to 45 with non-small cell lung cancer. The sequencing sample was made of lung tumor tissue. The rearrangement uses TRBV29-1 and TRBJ1-1; D not certain. The CDR3 nucleotides are TGCAGCGTTAGCGGGAAATTTGACACTGAAGCTTTCTTT. It codes for CSVSGKFDTEAFF.